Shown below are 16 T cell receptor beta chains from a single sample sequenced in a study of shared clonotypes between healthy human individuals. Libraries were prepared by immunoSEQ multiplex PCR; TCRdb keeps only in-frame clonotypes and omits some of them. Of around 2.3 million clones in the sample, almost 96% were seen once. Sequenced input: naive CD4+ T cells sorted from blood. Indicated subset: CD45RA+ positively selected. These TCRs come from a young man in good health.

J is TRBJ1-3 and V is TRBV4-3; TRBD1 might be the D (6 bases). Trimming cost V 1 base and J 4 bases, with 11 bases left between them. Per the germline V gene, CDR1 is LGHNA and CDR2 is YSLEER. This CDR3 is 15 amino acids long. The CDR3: CASSQGTGIGNTIYF. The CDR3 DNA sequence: TGCGCCAGCAGCCAAGGTACAGGGATAGGAAACACCATATATTTT.

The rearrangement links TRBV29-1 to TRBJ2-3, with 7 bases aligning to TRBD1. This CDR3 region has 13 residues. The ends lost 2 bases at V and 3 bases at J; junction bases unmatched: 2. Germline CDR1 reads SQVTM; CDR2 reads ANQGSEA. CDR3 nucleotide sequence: TGCAGCGTTGAAAGGGGGCTGACAGATACGCAGTATTTT. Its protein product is CSVERGLTDTQYF.

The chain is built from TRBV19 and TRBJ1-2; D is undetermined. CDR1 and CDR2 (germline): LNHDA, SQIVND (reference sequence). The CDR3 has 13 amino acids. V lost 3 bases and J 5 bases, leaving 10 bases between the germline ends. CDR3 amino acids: CASSIAGWYGYTF. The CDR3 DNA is TGTGCCAGTAGTATCGCAGGATGGTATGGCTACACCTTC.

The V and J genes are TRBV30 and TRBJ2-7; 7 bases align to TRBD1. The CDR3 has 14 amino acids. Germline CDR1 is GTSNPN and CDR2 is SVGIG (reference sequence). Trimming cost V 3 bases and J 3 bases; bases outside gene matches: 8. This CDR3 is CAWRKTGAGYEQYF. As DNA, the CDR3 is TGTGCCTGGAGGAAAACAGGGGCGGGCTACGAGCAGTACTTC.

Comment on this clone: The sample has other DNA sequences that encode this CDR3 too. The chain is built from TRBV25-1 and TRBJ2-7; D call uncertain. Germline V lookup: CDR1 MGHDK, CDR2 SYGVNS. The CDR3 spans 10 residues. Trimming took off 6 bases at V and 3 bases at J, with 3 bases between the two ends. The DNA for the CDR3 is TGTGCCAGCAGCCACTACGAGCAGTACTTC. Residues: CASSHYEQYF.

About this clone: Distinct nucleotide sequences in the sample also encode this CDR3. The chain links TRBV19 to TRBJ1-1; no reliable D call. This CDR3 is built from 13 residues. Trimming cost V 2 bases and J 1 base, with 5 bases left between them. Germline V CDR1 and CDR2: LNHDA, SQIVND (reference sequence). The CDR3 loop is CASSIRQNTEAFF. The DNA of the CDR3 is TGTGCCAGTAGTATAAGGCAGAACACTGAAGCTTTCTTT. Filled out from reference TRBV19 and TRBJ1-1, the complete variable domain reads DGGITQSPKYLFRKEGQNVTLSCEQNLNHDAMYWYRQDPGQGLRLIYYSQIVNDFQKGDIAEGYSVSREKKESFPLTVTSAQKNPTAFYLCASSIRQNTEAFFGQGTRLTVV.

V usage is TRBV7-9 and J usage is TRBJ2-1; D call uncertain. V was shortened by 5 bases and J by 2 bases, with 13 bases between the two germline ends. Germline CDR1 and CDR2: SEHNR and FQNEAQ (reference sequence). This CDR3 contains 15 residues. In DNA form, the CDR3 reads TGTGCCAGCAGCAAAGGACGTCTACCCTACAATGAGCAGTTCTTC. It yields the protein CASSKGRLPYNEQFF.

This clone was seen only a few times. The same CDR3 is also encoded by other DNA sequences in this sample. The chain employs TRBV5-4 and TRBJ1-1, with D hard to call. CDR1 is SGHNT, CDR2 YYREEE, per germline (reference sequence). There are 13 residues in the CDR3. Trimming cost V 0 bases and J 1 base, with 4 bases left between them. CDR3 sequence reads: CASSLGENTEAFF. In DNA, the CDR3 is TGTGCCAGCAGCTTGGGGGAGAACACTGAAGCTTTCTTT.

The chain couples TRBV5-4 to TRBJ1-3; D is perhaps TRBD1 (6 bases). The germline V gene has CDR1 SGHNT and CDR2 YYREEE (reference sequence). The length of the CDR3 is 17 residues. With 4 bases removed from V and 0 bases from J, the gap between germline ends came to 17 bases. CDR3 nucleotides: TGTGCCAGCAGCCCCCGGCGTACAGGGCGCTCTGGAAACACCATATATTTT. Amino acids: CASSPRRTGRSGNTIYF. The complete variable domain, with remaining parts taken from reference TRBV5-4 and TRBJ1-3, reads ETGVTQSPTHLIKTRGQQVTLRCSSQSGHNTVSWYQQALGQGPQFIFQYYREEENGRGNFPPRFSGLQFPNYSSELNVNALELDDSALYLCASSPRRTGRSGNTIYFGEGSWLTVV.

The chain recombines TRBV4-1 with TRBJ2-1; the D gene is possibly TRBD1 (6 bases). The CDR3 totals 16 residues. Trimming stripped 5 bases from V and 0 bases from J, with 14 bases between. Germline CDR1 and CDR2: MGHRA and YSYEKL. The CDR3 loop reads CASSATGQSSYNEQFF. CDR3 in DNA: TGCGCCAGCAGCGCAACAGGACAGAGCTCCTACAATGAGCAGTTCTTC.

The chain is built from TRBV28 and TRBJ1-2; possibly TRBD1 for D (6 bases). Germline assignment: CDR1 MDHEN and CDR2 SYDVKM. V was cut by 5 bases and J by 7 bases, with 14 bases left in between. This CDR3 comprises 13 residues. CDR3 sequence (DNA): TGTGCCAGCAGTCTCGACAGGAGGGGTGGCTACACCTTC. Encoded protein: CASSLDRRGGYTF.

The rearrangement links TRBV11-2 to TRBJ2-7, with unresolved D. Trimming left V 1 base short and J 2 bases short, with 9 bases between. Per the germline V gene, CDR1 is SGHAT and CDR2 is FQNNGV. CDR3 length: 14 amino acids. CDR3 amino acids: CASSLVGAPYEQYF. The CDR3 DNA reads TGTGCCAGCAGCTTAGTCGGTGCCCCCTACGAGCAGTACTTC.

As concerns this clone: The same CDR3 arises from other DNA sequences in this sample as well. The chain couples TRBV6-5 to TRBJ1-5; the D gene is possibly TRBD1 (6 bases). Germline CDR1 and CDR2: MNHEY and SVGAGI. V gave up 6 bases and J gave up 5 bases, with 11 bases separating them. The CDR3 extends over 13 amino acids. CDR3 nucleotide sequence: TGTGCCAGCAGACAGGGCCTTGATCAGCCCCAGCATTTT. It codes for CASRQGLDQPQHF.

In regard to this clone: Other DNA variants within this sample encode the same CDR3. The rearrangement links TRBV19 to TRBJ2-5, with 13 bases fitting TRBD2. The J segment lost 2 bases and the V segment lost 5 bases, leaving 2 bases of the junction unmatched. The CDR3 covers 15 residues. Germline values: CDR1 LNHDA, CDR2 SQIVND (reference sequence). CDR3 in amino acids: CASSRLAGGQETQYF. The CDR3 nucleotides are TGTGCCAGTAGTCGACTAGCGGGGGGACAAGAGACCCAGTACTTC.

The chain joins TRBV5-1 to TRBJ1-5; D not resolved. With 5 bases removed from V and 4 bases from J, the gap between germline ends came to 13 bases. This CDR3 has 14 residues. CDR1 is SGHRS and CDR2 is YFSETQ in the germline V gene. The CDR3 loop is CASRPDGFNQPQHF. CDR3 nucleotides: TGCGCCAGCAGACCGGACGGGTTTAATCAGCCCCAGCATTTT. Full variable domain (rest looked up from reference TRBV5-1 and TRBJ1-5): KAGVTQTPRYLIKTRGQQVTLSCSPISGHRSVSWYQQTPGQGLQFLFEYFSETQRNKGNFPGRFSGRQFSNSRSEMNVSTLELGDSALYLCASRPDGFNQPQHFGDGTRLSIL.

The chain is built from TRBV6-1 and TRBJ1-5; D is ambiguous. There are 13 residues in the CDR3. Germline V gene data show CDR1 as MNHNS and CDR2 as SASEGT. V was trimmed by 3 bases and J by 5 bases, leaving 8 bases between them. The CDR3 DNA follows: TGTGCCAGCAGTGAGACCTCCGATCAGCCCCAGCATTTT. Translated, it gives CASSETSDQPQHF.